This T cell receptor beta chain was sequenced for a study of cytomegalovirus exposure and HLA in healthy donors (dated 2017 in TCRdb). With respect to the entire study: A later analysis indicated that the 90 to 150 validation repertoires were generated on the platform also employed for the approximately 700 repertoires of the first cohort. The study aimed to test whether cataloging public T cell receptors could reveal signatures of past pathogen exposure. In addition to the first cohort of roughly 670 subjects, a separate validation cohort of 130 or so different subjects was used. The study combined high-throughput TCR immunosequencing, statistical association of individual TCRs with disease status, and machine learning to predict cytomegalovirus infection status. What the research found in general, with its limitations: Of the cluster scores, approximately 94% were above 0 in a later analysis, which found that TCRs clustered in the first cohort also tended to co-occur in the 120 validation repertoires. Three of the identified cytomegalovirus-associated TCR beta chains were confirmed in vitro to be specific for cytomegalovirus antigens. Cytomegalovirus status was reported to be diagnosed by the classifier with high specificity and sensitivity in both the original and validation cohorts. Across donors, most TCR sequences were observed very rarely, whereas some public TCRs were present in many individuals. The study gave a list of under 200 TCR beta chains associated with cytomegalovirus. The authors suggested that the approach could potentially be extended to other disease states and immunological phenotypes. A later analysis had no HLA typing for the validation cohort, so co-occurrence there was scored across all 130 or so repertoires.

Separate from the approximately 670-subject first cohort, the validation cohort of roughly 120 subjects was the group to which the donors belonged. On this clone: Its antigen target is currently unknown. Base-call qualities are not available, and no considerably larger clone is one nucleotide away.

Sequences MDHEN (CDR1) and SYDVKM (CDR2) are obtained from the germline V gene. The CDR3 starts with the cysteine, ends with the phenylalanine, and has 14 residues. Only the CDR3 portion is preserved as DNA: 42 bases, with reading frame beginning at the first base. Compared with germline, V lacks 2 bases and J lacks 7 bases; bases without a gene match: 5. The library was made by the immunoSEQ multiplex PCR assay. Per the original workflow: A statistical classification framework was built for diagnosing cytomegalovirus status from the catalog of TCR beta chain sequences. TCRdb carries this immuneACCESS record with in-frame sequences only. Its versions omit some clonotypes, under half of them owing to an unresolved V gene in the studies checked, with the rest unexplained. The DNA was the basis for D and trimming; V, J and clone size are from that table. Within this sample are about 56,000 clones, with around 93% of them counted one time only. The top ten clonotypes cover 1.5% to 2% of the sample.

Sequencing was performed on PBMCs. The sequence came from a woman aged 18-35 years in good health and CMV-seropositive. The chain employs TRBV28 and TRBJ1-5, with TRBD1 matching 7 junction bases. Read as DNA, the sequence is TGTGCCAGCAGTTTACCGGGACAGACCCAGCCCCAGCATTTT. It translates as CASSLPGQTQPQHF.